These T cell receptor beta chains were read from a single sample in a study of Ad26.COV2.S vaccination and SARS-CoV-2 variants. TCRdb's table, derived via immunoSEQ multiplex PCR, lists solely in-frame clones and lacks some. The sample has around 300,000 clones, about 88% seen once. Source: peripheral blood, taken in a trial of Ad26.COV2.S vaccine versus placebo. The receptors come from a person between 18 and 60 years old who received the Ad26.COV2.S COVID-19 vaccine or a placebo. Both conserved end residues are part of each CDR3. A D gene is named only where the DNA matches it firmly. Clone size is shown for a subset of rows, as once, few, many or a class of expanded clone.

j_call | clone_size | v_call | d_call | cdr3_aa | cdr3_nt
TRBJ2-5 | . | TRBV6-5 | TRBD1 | CASSRPGQGPETQYF | TGTGCCAGCAGTAGACCGGGACAGGGGCCCGAGACCCAGTACTTC
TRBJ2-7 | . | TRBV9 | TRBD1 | CASTPPARGISYEQYF | TGTGCCAGCACCCCGCCGGCCAGGGGGATTTCTTACGAGCAGTACTTC
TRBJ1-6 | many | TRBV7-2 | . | CASSLAAGNSPLHF | TGTGCCAGCAGCTTAGCGGCAGGGAATTCACCCCTCCACTTT
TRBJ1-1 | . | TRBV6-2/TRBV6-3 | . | CASSYSLGQGTEAFF | TGTGCCAGCAGTTACTCGCTGGGGCAGGGAACTGAAGCTTTCTTT
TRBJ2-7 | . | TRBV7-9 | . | CASSNEYDEQYF | TGTGCCAGCAGCAACGAGTATGACGAGCAGTACTTC
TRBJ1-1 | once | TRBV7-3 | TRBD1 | CASNKRTGTEAFF | TGTGCCAGCAACAAACGGACAGGGACTGAAGCTTTCTTT
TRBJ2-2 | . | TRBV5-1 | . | CASSLDQQDTGELFF | TGCGCCAGCAGCTTGGATCAACAGGACACCGGGGAGCTGTTTTTT
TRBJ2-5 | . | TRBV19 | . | CASSKYGIQETQYF | TGTGCCAGTAGTAAGTACGGTATCCAAGAGACCCAGTACTTC
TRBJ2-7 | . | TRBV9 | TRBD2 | CASSTRGGGQSDEQYF | TGTGCCAGCAGCACCCGAGGCGGGGGGCAGTCGGACGAGCAGTACTTC
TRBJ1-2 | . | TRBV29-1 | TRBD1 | CSANHGQGVYGYTF | TGCAGCGCTAACCATGGACAGGGGGTTTATGGCTACACCTTC
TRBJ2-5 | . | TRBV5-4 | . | CASRGQQETQYF | TGTGCCAGTAGAGGACAGCAAGAGACCCAGTACTTC
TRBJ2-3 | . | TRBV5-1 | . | CASSSIDSTDTQYF | TGCGCCAGCAGCTCCATAGACAGCACAGATACGCAGTATTTT
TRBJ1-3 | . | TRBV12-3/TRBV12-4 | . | CASSLEGNTIYF | TGTGCCAGCAGTTTAGAGGGGAACACCATATATTTT
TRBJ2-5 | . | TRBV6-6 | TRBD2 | CASSYSLAGAGETQYF | TGTGCCAGCAGTTACTCGTTAGCGGGGGCCGGAGAGACCCAGTACTTC
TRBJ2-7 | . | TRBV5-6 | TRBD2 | CASSLRGGYEQYF | TGTGCCAGCAGCTTACGCGGGGGCTACGAGCAGTACTTC
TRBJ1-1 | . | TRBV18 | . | CASSPPGNTEAFF | TGTGCCAGCTCACCACCCGGAAACACTGAAGCTTTCTTT
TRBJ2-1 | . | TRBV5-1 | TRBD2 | CASSLGTSGGLTYNEQFF | TGCGCCAGCAGCCTGGGGACTAGCGGGGGCCTCACCTACAATGAGCAGTTCTTC
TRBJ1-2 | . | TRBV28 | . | CASSPSSYGYTF | TGTGCCAGCAGTCCAAGTTCCTATGGCTACACCTTC
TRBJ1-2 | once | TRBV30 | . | CAWSGGDYGYTF | TGTGCCTGGAGCGGGGGGGACTATGGCTACACCTTC